This T cell receptor (beta chain) originates from a study of post-analysis software for immune sequencing data. Overall study findings and caveats: In patients, TRBV5-6, TRBV5-1 and TRBV20-1 belonged to roughly five TRBV segments found more frequently than in controls.

Germline V gene lookup returns CDR1 DFQATT and CDR2 SNEGSKA (reference sequence). The CDR3 is 17 residues long. The V and J ends lost 1 base and 0 bases respectively, with 16 bases between them. About this clonotype: As yet, its antigen is unknown.

TCR beta cDNA libraries included unique molecular identifiers. The yield from roughly 1 to 10 million T cells was about 500,000 cDNA molecules in total. TCRdb analysed the PCR reads with MiXCR anew, one entry per CDR3 protein. The sample has approximately 730,000 distinct CDR3 sequences; roughly 29% are singletons. Sequencing was carried out using blood. The rearrangement joins TRBV20-1 to TRBJ2-1; no reliable D call. The TCR sequence derives from a girl aged 5-17 years with multiple sclerosis. The CDR3 here is CSARAWSGSSSYNEQFF. CDR3 DNA: TGCAGTGCTAGAGCCTGGTCCGGGTCTAGCTCCTACAATGAGCAGTTCTTC.